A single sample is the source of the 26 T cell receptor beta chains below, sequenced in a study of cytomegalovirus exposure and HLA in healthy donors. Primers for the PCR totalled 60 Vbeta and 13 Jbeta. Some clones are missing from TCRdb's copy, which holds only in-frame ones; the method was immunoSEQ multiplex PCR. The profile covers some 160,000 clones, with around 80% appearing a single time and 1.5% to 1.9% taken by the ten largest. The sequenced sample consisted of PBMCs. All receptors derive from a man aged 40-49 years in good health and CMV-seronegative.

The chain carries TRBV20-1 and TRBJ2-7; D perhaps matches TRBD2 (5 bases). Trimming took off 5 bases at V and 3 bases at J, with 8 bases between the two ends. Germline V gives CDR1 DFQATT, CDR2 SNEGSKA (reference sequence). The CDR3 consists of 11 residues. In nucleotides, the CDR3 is TGCAGTGCTCGCGACTACTACGAGCAGTACTTC. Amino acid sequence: CSARDYYEQYF.

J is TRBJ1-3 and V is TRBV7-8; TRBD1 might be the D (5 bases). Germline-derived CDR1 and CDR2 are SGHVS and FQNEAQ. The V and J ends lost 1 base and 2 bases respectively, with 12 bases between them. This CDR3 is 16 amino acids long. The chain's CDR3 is CASSLEVRGAGNTIYF. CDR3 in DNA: TGTGCCAGCAGCTTAGAAGTTCGGGGGGCTGGAAACACCATATATTTT.

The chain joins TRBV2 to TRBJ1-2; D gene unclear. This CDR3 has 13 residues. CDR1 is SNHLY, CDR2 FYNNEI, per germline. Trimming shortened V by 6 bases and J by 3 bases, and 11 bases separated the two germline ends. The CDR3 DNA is TGTGCCAGCAGAGGGAGACCACACTATGGCTACACCTTC. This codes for CASRGRPHYGYTF.

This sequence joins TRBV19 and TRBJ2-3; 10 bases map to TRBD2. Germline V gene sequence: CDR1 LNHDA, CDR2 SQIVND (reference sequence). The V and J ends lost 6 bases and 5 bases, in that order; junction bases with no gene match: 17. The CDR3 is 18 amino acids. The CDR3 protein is CASRGLTSGHFAGDTQYF. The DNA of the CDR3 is TGTGCCAGTAGGGGGTTGACTAGCGGGCATTTCGCGGGAGATACGCAGTATTTT. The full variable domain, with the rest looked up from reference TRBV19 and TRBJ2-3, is DGGITQSPKYLFRKEGQNVTLSCEQNLNHDAMYWYRQDPGQGLRLIYYSQIVNDFQKGDIAEGYSVSREKKESFPLTVTSAQKNPTAFYLCASRGLTSGHFAGDTQYFGPGTRLTVL.

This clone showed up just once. The CDR3 reads CASKEWPDGYTF. The CDR3 nucleotides read TGTGCCAGTAAGGAGTGGCCCGATGGCTACACCTTC. V and J are TRBV19 and TRBJ1-2; no reliable D call. Germline V lookup: CDR1 LNHDA, CDR2 SQIVND (reference sequence). V was clipped by 7 bases and J by 6 bases, with 12 bases between them. The CDR3 is made up of 12 amino acids.

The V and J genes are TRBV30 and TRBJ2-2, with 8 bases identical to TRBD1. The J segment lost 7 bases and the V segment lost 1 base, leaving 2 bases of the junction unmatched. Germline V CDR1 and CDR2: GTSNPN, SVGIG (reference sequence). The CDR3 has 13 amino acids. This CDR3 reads CAWSGGTGGELFF. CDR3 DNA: TGTGCCTGGAGTGGGGGGACAGGCGGGGAGCTGTTTTTT.

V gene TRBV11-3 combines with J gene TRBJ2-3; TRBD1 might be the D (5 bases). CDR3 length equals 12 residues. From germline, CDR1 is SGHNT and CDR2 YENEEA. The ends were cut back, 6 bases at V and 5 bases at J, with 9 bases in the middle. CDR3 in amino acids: CASSLTGDTQYF. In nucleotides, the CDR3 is TGTGCCAGCAGTCTCACAGGAGATACGCAGTATTTT. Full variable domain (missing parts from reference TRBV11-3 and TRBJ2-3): EAGVVQSPRYKIIEKKQPVAFWCNPISGHNTLYWYLQNLGQGPELLIRYENEEAVDDSQLPKDRFSAERLKGVDSTLKIQPAELGDSAVYLCASSLTGDTQYFGPGTRLTVL.

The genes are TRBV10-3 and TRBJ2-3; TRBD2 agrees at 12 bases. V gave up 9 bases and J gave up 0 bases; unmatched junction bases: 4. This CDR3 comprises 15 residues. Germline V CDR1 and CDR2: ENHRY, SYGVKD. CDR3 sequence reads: CAMTSGSPSTDTQYF. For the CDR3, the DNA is TGTGCCATGACTAGCGGGAGCCCTAGCACAGATACGCAGTATTTT.

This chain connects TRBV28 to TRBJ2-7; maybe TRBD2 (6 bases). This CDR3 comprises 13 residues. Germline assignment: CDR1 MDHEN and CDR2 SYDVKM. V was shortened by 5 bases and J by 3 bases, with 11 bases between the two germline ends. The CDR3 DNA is TGTGCCAGCAGTCCGGGACTCTTCTACGAGCAGTACTTC. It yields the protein CASSPGLFYEQYF.

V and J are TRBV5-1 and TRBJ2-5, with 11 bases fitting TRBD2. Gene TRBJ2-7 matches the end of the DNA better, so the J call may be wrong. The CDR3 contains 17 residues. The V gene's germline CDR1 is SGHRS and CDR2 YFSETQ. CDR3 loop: CASSAGLAVRSSYEQYF. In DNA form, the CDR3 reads TGCGCCAGCAGCGCGGGACTAGCGGTGAGGAGCTCCTACGAGCAGTACTTC.

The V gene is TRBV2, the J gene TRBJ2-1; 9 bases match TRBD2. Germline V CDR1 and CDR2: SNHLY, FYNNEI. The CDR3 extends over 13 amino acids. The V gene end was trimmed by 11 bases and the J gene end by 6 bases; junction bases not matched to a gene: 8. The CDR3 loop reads CASVTSGPNEQFF. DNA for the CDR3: TGTGCCTCGGTGACTAGCGGACCCAATGAGCAGTTCTTC. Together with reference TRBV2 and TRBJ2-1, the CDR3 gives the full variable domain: EPEVTQTPSHQVTQMGQEVILRCVPISNHLYFYWYRQILGQKVEFLVSFYNNEISEKSEIFDDQFSVERPDGSNFTLKIRSTKLEDSAMYFCASVTSGPNEQFFGPGTRLTVL.

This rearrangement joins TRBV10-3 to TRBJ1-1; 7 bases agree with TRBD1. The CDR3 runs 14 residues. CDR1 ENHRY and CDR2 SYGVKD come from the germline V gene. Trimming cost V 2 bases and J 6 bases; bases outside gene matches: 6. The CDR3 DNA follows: TGTGCCATCAGTGAGCTCAACAGGGGACCTGAAGCTTTCTTT. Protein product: CAISELNRGPEAFF.

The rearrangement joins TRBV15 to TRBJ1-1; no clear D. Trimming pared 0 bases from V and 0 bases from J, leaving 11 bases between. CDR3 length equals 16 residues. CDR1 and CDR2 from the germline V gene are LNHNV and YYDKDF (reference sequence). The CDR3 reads CATSRDLGRLNTEAFF. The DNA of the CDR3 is TGTGCCACCAGCAGAGATCTGGGCCGGCTGAACACTGAAGCTTTCTTT.

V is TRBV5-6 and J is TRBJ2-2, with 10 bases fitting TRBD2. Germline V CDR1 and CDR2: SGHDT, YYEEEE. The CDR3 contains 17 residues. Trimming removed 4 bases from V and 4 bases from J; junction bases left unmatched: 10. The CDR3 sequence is CASSVRLAGRLTGELFF. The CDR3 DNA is TGTGCCAGCAGCGTGCGACTAGCGGGCAGACTCACCGGGGAGCTGTTTTTT.

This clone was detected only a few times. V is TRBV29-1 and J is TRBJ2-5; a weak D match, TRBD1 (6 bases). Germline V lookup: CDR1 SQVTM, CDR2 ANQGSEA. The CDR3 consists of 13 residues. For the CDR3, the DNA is TGCAGTGGGGGCCTGGGCGCCGAAGAGACCCAGTACTTC. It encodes CSGGLGAEETQYF.

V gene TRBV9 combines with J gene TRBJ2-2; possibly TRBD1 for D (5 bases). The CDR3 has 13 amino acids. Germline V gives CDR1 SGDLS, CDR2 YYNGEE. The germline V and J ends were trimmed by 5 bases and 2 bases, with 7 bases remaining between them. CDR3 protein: CASRGLNTGELFF. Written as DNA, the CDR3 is TGTGCCAGCAGGGGGCTTAACACCGGGGAGCTGTTTTTT.

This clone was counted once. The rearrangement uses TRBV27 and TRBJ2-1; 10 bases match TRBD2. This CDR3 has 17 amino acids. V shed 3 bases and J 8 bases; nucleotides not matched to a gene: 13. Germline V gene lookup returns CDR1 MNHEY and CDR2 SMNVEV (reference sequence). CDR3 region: CASSLGAGVAGGDEQFF. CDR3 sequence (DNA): TGTGCCAGCAGTTTGGGGGCGGGGGTAGCGGGAGGAGATGAGCAGTTCTTC.

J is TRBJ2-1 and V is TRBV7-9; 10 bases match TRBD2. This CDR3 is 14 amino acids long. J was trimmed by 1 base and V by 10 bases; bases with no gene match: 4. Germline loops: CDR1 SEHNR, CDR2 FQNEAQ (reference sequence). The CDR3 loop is CATLSGGSYNEQFF. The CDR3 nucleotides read TGTGCCACCCTTAGCGGGGGGTCCTACAATGAGCAGTTCTTC.

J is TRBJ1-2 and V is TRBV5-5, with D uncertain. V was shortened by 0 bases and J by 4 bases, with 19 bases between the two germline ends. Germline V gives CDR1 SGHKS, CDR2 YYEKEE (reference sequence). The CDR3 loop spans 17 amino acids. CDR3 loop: CASSLAGVKRVGYGYTF. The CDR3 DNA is TGTGCCAGCAGCTTGGCCGGGGTAAAGAGGGTGGGCTATGGCTACACCTTC.

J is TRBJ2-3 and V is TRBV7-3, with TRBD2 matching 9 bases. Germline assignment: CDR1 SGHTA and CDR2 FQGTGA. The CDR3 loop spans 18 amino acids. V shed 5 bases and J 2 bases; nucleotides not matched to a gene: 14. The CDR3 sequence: CASSRTTSGPPYTDTQYF. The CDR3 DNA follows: TGTGCCAGCAGCCGTACCACTAGCGGGCCACCATACACAGATACGCAGTATTTT. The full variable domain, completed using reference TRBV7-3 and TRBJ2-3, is GAGVSQTPSNKVTEKGKYVELRCDPISGHTALYWYRQSLGQGPEFLIYFQGTGAADDSGLPNDRFFAVRPEGSVSTLKIQRTERGDSAVYLCASSRTTSGPPYTDTQYFGPGTRLTVL.

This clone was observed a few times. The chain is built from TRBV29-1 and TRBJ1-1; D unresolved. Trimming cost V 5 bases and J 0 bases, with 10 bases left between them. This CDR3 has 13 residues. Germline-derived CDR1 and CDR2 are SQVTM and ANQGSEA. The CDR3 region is CSVSPRLNTEAFF. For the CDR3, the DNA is TGCAGCGTTTCCCCGCGTCTGAACACTGAAGCTTTCTTT.

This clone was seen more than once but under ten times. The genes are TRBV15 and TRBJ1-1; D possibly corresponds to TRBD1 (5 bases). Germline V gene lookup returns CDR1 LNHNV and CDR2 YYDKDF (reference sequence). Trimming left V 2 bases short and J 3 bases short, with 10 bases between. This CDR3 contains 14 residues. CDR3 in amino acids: CATSRTDTHTEAFF. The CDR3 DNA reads TGTGCCACCAGCAGAACGGACACCCACACTGAAGCTTTCTTT.

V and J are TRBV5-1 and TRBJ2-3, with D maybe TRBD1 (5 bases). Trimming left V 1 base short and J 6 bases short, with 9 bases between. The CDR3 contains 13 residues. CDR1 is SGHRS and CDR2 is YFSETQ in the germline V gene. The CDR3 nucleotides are TGCGCCAGCAGCTTGCGTGGGGCTGATACGCAGTATTTT. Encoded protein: CASSLRGADTQYF.

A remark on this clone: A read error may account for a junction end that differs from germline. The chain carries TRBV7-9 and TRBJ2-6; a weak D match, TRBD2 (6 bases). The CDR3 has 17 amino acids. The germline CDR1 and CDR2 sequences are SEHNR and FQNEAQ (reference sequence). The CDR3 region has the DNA TGTTCCAGCAGCTTAGGAGCGGGTCCCCCTGGGGCCAACGTCCTGACTTTC. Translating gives CSSSLGAGPPGANVLTF.

The CDR3 reads CSADRGNEQFF. CDR3 DNA sequence: TGCAGCGCCGACCGGGGAAATGAGCAGTTCTTC. This rearrangement joins TRBV29-1 to TRBJ2-1; D is perhaps TRBD2 (5 bases). There are 11 residues in the CDR3. Germline CDR1 and CDR2: SQVTM and ANQGSEA. Between the trimmed V and J ends, which lost 7 bases and 7 bases, there was a span of 11 bases.

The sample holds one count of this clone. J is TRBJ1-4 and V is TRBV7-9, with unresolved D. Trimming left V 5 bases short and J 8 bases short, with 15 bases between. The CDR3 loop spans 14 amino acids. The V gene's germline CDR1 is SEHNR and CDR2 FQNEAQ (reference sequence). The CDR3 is CASSAVGPGEKLFF. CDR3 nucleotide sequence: TGTGCCAGCAGCGCCGTTGGGCCGGGGGAAAAACTGTTTTTT.